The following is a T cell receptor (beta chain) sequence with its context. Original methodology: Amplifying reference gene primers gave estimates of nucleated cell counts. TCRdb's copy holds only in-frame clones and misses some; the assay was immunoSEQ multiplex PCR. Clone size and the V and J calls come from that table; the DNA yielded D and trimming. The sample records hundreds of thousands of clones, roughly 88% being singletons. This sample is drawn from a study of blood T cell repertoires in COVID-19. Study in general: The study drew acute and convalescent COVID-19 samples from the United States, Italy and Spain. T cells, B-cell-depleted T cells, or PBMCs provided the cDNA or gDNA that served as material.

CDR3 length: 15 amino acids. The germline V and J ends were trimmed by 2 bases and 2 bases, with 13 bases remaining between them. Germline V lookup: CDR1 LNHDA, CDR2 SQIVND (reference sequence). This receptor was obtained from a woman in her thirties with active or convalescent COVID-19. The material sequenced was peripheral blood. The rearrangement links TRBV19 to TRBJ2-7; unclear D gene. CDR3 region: CASSISADMAYEQYF. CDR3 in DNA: TGTGCCAGTAGTATATCGGCGGATATGGCCTACGAGCAGTACTTC.